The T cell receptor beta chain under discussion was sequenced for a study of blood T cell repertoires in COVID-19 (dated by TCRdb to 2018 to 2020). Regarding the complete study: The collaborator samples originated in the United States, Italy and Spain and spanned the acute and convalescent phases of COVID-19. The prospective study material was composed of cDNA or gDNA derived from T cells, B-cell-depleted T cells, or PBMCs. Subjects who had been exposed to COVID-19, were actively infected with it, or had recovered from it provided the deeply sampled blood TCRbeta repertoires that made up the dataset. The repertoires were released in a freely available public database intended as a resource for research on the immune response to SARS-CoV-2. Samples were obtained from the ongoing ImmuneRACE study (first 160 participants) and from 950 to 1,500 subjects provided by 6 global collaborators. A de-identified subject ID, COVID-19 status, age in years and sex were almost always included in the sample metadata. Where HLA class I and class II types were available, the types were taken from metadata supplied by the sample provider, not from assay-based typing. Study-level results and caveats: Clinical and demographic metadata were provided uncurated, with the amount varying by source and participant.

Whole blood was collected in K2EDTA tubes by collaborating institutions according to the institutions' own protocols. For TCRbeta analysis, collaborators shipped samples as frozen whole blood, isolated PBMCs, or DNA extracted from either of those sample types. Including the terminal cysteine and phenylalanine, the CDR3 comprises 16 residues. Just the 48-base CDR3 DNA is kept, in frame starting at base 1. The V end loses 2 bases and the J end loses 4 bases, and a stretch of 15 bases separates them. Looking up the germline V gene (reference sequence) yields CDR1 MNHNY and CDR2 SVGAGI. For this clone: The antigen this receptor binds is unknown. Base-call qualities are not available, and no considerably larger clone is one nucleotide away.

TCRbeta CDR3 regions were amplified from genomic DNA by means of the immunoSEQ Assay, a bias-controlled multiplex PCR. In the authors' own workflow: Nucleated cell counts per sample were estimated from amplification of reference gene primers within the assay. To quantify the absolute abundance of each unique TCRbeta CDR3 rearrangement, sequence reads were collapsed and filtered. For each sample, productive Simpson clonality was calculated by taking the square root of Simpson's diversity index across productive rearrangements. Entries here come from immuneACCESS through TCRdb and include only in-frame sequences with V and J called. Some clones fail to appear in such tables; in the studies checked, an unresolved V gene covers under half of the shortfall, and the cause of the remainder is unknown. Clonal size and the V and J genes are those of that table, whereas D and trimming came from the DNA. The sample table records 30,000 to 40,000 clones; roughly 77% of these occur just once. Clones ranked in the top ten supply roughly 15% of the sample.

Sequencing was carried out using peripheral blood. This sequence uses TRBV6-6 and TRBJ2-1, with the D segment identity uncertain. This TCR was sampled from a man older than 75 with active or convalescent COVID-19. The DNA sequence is TGTGCCAGCAGTTACGCGGCCCTCTCTGGGTACAATGAGCAGTTCTTC. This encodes CASSYAALSGYNEQFF.